This entry lists 20 T cell receptor beta chains sequenced from one sample in a study of technical replicates of blood from a handful of donors (dated by TCRdb to 2016 to 2017). Library creation used the immunoSEQ multiplex PCR assay. TCRdb holds this immuneACCESS table with in-frame rearrangements only. Some clones are missing; in checked studies, unresolved V genes explain under half, and the rest has no known cause. The sample records over 65,000 clones, 95% to 98% of which are singletons. The ten biggest clones cover 0.16% of the sample. Specimen: T cells isolated from PBMCs. The receptors were gathered from a human donor in good health.

J is TRBJ1-5 and V is TRBV28, with TRBD1 as a possible D gene (6 bases). The V and J ends lost 6 bases and 2 bases respectively, with 11 bases between them. CDR1 and CDR2 (germline): MDHEN, SYDVKM. There are 14 residues in the CDR3. The CDR3 DNA is TGTGCCAGCAGCCCGTACAGGGGCAATCAGCCCCAGCATTTT. Translating gives CASSPYRGNQPQHF.

The chain employs TRBV5-1 and TRBJ1-1; D is undetermined. Germline loops: CDR1 SGHRS, CDR2 YFSETQ. Trimming pared 3 bases from V and 2 bases from J, leaving 11 bases between. The CDR3 has 14 residues. The CDR3 bases are TGCGCCAGCAGCTCCGACACCACAAACACTGAAGCTTTCTTT. Translated: CASSSDTTNTEAFF.

On this clone itself: At one boundary the junction diverges from the germline segment, which might be a read error. The gene calls are TRBV5-1 and TRBJ2-2, with 10 bases aligning to TRBD2. Germline assignment: CDR1 SGHRS and CDR2 YFSETQ. The CDR3 is 15 residues long. The chain's CDR3 is CASSLPSGRAGGLFF. CDR3 coding DNA: TGCGCCAGCAGCTTGCCTAGCGGGAGAGCCGGGGGGCTGTTTTTT. Together with reference TRBV5-1 and TRBJ2-2, the CDR3 gives the full variable domain: KAGVTQTPRYLIKTRGQQVTLSCSPISGHRSVSWYQQTPGQGLQFLFEYFSETQRNKGNFPGRFSGRQFSNSRSEMNVSTLELGDSALYLCASSLPSGRAGGLFFGEGSRLTVL.

CDR3 protein: CASSPRTGWSGELFF. Written as DNA, the CDR3 is TGTGCCAGCAGTCCCCGGACAGGGTGGAGCGGGGAGCTGTTTTTT. V and J are TRBV27 and TRBJ2-2, with 8 bases aligning to TRBD1. V lost 5 bases, J lost 7 bases, and 9 bases stayed unmatched. Germline values: CDR1 MNHEY, CDR2 SMNVEV (reference sequence). The CDR3 is 15 amino acids.

This clone appeared a single time. The chain uses TRBV30 and TRBJ1-4; 7 bases map to TRBD1. CDR1 GTSNPN and CDR2 SVGIG come from the germline V gene (reference sequence). The length of the CDR3 is 13 residues. V shed 4 bases and J 8 bases; nucleotides not matched to a gene: 7. The CDR3 sequence is CAWTRQGWEKLFF. The DNA of the CDR3 is TGTGCCTGGACAAGACAGGGTTGGGAAAAACTGTTTTTT. Full variable domain (missing parts from reference TRBV30 and TRBJ1-4): SQTIHQWPATLVQPVGSPLSLECTVEGTSNPNLYWYRQAAGRGLQLLFYSVGIGQISSEVPQNLSASRPQDRQFILSSKKLLLSDSGFYLCAWTRQGWEKLFFGSGTQLSVL.

In this sample, this clone turned up once. Here the CDR3 reads CASSPSQGRTDTQYF. The CDR3 nucleotides read TGTGCCAGCTCACCATCACAGGGCCGCACAGATACGCAGTATTTT. This chain links TRBV18 with TRBJ2-3, with a possible D match to TRBD1 (6 bases). This CDR3 is built from 15 residues. The V end was cut by 2 bases, the J end by 1 base, with 10 bases between. Looked up from germline, CDR1 is KGHSH and CDR2 is LQKENI.

The chain has TRBV19 and TRBJ1-3, with D possibly being TRBD1 (6 bases). From germline, CDR1 is LNHDA and CDR2 SQIVND (reference sequence). Trimming pared 8 bases from V and 0 bases from J, leaving 11 bases between. The CDR3 sequence is 14 residues long. Here the CDR3 DNA reads TGTGCCAGTGTTACAGGGATCTCTGGAAACACCATATATTTT. Translating gives CASVTGISGNTIYF.

The chain has TRBV14 and TRBJ2-7; D is perhaps TRBD2 (6 bases). Germline V CDR1 and CDR2: SGHDN, FVKESK. The CDR3 is made up of 14 amino acids. Trimming stripped 1 base from V and 5 bases from J, with 12 bases between. The CDR3 loop is CASSQVGGRHEQYF. The CDR3 DNA is TGTGCCAGCAGCCAAGTGGGGGGACGGCACGAGCAGTACTTC. Combining the CDR3 with reference TRBV14 and TRBJ2-7 gives the whole variable domain EAGVTQFPSHSVIEKGQTVTLRCDPISGHDNLYWYRRVMGKEIKFLLHFVKESKQDESGMPNNRFLAERTGGTYSTLKVQPAELEDSGVYFCASSQVGGRHEQYFGPGTRLTVT.

The V and J genes are TRBV9 and TRBJ2-3; TRBD2 matches at 13 bases. The CDR3 contains 16 residues. V shed 1 base and J 5 bases; nucleotides not matched to a gene: 4. From germline, CDR1 is SGDLS and CDR2 YYNGEE. CDR3 nucleotide sequence: TGTGCCAGCAGCGTAACTAGCGGGGGGGAGGTAGATACGCAGTATTTT. This codes for CASSVTSGGEVDTQYF.

The count of this clone is one. The chain employs TRBV11-1 and TRBJ2-3, with 9 bases lining up with TRBD1. CDR3 size: 14 residues. V lost 7 bases to trimming and J lost 3 bases; unmatched junction nucleotides: 5. Per the germline V gene, CDR1 is SGHAT and CDR2 is FQDESV (reference sequence). CDR3 region: CASTRDRATDTQYF. The DNA for the CDR3 is TGTGCCAGCACCCGGGACAGGGCGACAGATACGCAGTATTTT.

The V call is TRBV4-1, the J call TRBJ1-2, with a tentative D call TRBD1 (5 bases). Trimming pared 0 bases from V and 1 base from J, leaving 18 bases between. The germline CDR1 and CDR2 sequences are MGHRA and YSYEKL. The CDR3 has 18 amino acids. CDR3 in amino acids: CASSQEGVWGSNNYGYTF. CDR3 DNA sequence: TGCGCCAGCAGCCAAGAAGGGGTATGGGGATCTAATAACTATGGCTACACCTTC.

CDR3: CATSRDPRFGNTEAFF. As DNA, the CDR3 is TGTGCCACCAGCCGTGACCCCAGGTTCGGGAACACTGAAGCTTTCTTT. The chain carries TRBV15 and TRBJ1-1, with D unclear. Looked up from germline, CDR1 is LNHNV and CDR2 is YYDKDF (reference sequence). This CDR3 has 16 residues. The V end was cut by 5 bases, the J end by 1 base, with 17 bases between.

V and J are TRBV10-3 and TRBJ1-2, with 7 bases identical to TRBD1. J gave up 0 bases and V 3 bases, and 4 bases lay outside the gene matches. The length of the CDR3 is 15 residues. From germline, CDR1 is ENHRY and CDR2 SYGVKD. This CDR3 reads CAISDGTESNYGYTF. CDR3 sequence (DNA): TGTGCCATCAGTGATGGGACAGAGTCTAACTATGGCTACACCTTC.

The V gene is TRBV13, the J gene TRBJ2-4; 7 bases are a match to TRBD1. The germline gives CDR1 PRHDT, CDR2 FYEKMQ (reference sequence). After removal of 1 base from V and 0 bases from J, the junction contained 3 bases not matched to a gene. The CDR3 covers 16 residues. Here the CDR3 reads CASSLAGTVAKNIQYF. The CDR3 DNA reads TGTGCCAGCAGCTTAGCCGGGACAGTAGCCAAAAACATTCAGTACTTC. The full variable domain, in which reference TRBV13 and TRBJ2-4 provide the parts outside the CDR3, is AAGVIQSPRHLIKEKRETATLKCYPIPRHDTVYWYQQGPGQDPQFLISFYEKMQSDKGSIPDRFSAQQFSDYHSELNMSSLELGDSALYFCASSLAGTVAKNIQYFGAGTRLSVL.

There are a few counts of this clone. Written as DNA, the CDR3 is TGCGCCAGCAGGATGGGGGGGCTTGTAGAGCAGTACTTC. It specifies CASRMGGLVEQYF. The V call is TRBV10-2, the J call TRBJ2-7, with a weak D call TRBD2 (7 bases). The CDR3 loop spans 13 amino acids. Trimming stripped 6 bases from V and 7 bases from J, with 16 bases between. CDR1 and CDR2 (germline): WSHSY, SAAADI.

This chain connects TRBV7-9 to TRBJ2-7, with TRBD2 identical over 7 bases. The CDR3 is made up of 16 amino acids. V lost 2 bases and J lost 0; bases outside the gene matches: 7. CDR1 and CDR2 (germline): SEHNR, FQNEAQ (reference sequence). Written as DNA, the CDR3 is TGTGCCAGCAGCTTATGGCGCGGGAGCCCCTCCTACGAGCAGTACTTC. Translated: CASSLWRGSPSYEQYF.

This clone was observed once. V and J are TRBV27 and TRBJ1-5; no definite D call. This CDR3 is built from 13 residues. Trimming shortened V by 2 bases and J by 4 bases, and 6 bases separated the two germline ends. Germline-derived CDR1 and CDR2 are MNHEY and SMNVEV (reference sequence). CDR3 in amino acids: CASSLTANQPQHF. CDR3 DNA: TGTGCCAGCAGTTTAACAGCAAATCAGCCCCAGCATTTT.

The chain combines TRBV28 with TRBJ1-3; 8 positions agree with TRBD1. Germline V gene lookup returns CDR1 MDHEN and CDR2 SYDVKM. The CDR3 runs to 15 residues. J gave up 0 bases and V 5 bases, and 3 bases lay outside the gene matches. The CDR3 loop reads CASSIGQGSGNTIYF. CDR3 bases: TGTGCCAGCAGTATCGGACAGGGCTCTGGAAACACCATATATTTT.

V usage is TRBV18 and J usage is TRBJ1-1; TRBD1 might be the D (5 bases). The length of the CDR3 is 16 residues. Germline lookup yields CDR1 KGHSH and CDR2 LQKENI. V was trimmed by 1 base and J by 3 bases, leaving 15 bases between them. The CDR3 reads CASSPQGTVGDTEAFF. In DNA form, the CDR3 reads TGTGCCAGCTCACCACAGGGGACTGTGGGGGACACTGAAGCTTTCTTT.

The chain recombines TRBV18 with TRBJ1-1, with 7 bases aligning to TRBD1. In germline, CDR1 is KGHSH, CDR2 LQKENI. V trimming: 10 bases; J trimming: 5 bases; junction bases outside the gene matches: 19. The CDR3 runs 16 residues. The CDR3, as DNA: TGTGCCACCTCCGAAGAGATAGGGGGCTTCGGGACTGAAGCTTTCTTT. Residues: CATSEEIGGFGTEAFF.